This T cell receptor (beta chain) is from a study of STAT5B mutations in CD4+ large granular lymphocyte leukemia. Regarding the study as a whole: Higher CD4+ than CD8+ T-LGLL clonality might reflect small sample size. Approximately 25% of private leukemic clonotypes occurred rarely in other patients' non-leukemic repertoires.

In the authors' methods: Lowest detectable productive clonotype frequency was 2.59 x 10-5. The protocol was immunoSEQ multiplex PCR, while the TCRdb copy is restricted to in-frame clones and leaves out a portion. The DNA gave D and trimming, while V, J and clone size come from that table. The sample includes about 35,000 clones, about three quarters of them seen just once. About this clone: The antigen is undetermined.

Controls came from buffy coats of healthy blood donors. This receptor was taken from a human donor in good health. Material for sequencing was CD4+ T cells from blood buffy coats.

The CDR3 loop reads CASSETGTGGGWEQYF. CDR3 nucleotides: TGCGCCAGCAGTGAGACGGGTACAGGCGGCGGTTGGGAGCAGTACTTC. The chain recombines TRBV10-2 with TRBJ2-7, with D tentatively TRBD1 (5 bases). The germline V gene has CDR1 WSHSY and CDR2 SAAADI. The length of the CDR3 is 16 residues. V lost 2 bases, J lost 7 bases, and 21 bases lay in between.